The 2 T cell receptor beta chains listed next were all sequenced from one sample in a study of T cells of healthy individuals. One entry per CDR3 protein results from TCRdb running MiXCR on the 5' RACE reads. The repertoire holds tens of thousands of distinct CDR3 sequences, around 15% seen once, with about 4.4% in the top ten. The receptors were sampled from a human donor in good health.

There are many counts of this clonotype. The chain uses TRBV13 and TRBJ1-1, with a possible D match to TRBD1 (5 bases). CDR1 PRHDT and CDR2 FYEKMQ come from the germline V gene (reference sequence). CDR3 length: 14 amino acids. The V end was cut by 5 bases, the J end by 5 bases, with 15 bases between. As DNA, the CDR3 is TGTGCCAGCAGCCTTGCCCGGGGCGTAACTGAAGCTTTCTTT. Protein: CASSLARGVTEAFF.

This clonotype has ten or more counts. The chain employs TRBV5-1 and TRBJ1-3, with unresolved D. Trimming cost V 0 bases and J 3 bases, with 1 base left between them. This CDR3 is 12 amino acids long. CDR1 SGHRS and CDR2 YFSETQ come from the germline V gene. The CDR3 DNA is TGCGCCAGCAGCTTGGATGGAAACACCATATATTTT. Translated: CASSLDGNTIYF.